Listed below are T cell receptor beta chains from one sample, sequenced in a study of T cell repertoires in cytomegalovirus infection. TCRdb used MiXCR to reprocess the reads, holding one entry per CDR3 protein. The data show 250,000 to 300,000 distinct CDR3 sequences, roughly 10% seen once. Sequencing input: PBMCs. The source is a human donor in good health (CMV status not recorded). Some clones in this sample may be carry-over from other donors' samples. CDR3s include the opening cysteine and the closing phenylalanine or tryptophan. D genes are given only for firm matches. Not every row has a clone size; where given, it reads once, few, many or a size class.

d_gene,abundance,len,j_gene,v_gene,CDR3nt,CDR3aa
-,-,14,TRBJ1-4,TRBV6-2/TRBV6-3,TGTGCCAGCAGTTACTCAGAAGTGAATGAAAAACTGTTTTTT,CASSYSEVNEKLFF
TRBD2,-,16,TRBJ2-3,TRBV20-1,TGCAGTGCTAACGGACTAGCGGGAGGCCGGGCAGATACGCAGTATTTT,CSANGLAGGRADTQYF
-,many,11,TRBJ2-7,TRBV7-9,TGTGCCAGCAGCGCGCCCCTCGAGCAGTACTTC,CASSAPLEQYF
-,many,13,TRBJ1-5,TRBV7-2,TGTGCCAGCAGCGTGCTACCTTATCAGCCCCAGCATTTT,CASSVLPYQPQHF
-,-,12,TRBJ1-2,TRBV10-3,TGTGCCATCAGGCCAGGGGAGGGTGGCTACACCTTC,CAIRPGEGGYTF
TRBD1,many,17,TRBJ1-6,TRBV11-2,TGTGCCAGCAGCAACAGGGGGGTCAGCTCCTATAATTCACCCCTCCACTTT,CASSNRGVSSYNSPLHF
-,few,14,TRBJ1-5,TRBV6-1,TGTGCCAGCAGACCGGACAGTAGCAATCAGCCCCAGCATTTT,CASRPDSSNQPQHF
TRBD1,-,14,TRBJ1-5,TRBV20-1,TGCAGTGCTGGACAGGGGAATGGTGGTCAGCCCCAGCATTTT,CSAGQGNGGQPQHF
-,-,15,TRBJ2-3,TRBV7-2,TGTGCCAGCAGCTTGCAAGGGGGGGGTTCAGATACGCAGTATTTT,CASSLQGGGSDTQYF
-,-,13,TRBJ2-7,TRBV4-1,TGCGCCAGCAGCCAAGATTATGGGGTCGGGCAGTACTTC,CASSQDYGVGQYF
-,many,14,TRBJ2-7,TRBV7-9,TGTGCCAGCAGCTTAAGAGGGTTTGGGTACGAGCAGTACTTC,CASSLRGFGYEQYF
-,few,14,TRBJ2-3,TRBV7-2,TGTGCCAGCAGCTTCCGAGAAGTCACAGATACGCAGTATTTT,CASSFREVTDTQYF
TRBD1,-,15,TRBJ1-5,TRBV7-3,TGTGCCAGCAGCCGCGGGGAGGGGGCCAATCAGCCCCAGCATTTT,CASSRGEGANQPQHF
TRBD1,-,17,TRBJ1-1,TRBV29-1,TGCAGCGTCGCCGGGACAGGGGGAAGTCGGATGAACACTGAAGCTTTCTTT,CSVAGTGGSRMNTEAFF
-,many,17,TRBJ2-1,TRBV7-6,TGTGCCAGCAGCTTAATCCCCCGTGGGGGAGGACACAATGAGCAGTTCTTC,CASSLIPRGGGHNEQFF
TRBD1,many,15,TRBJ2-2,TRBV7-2,TGTGCCAGCAGCACAGGACAGGGGGCTGGCGGGGAGCTGTTTTTT,CASSTGQGAGGELFF
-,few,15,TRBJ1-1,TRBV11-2,TGTGCCAGCAGCTTCGTTGGGTTGATGAACACTGAAGCTTTCTTT,CASSFVGLMNTEAFF
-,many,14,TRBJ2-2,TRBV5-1,TGCGCCAGCACCCCGTGGCAGACGACCGGGGAGCTGTTTTTT,CASTPWQTTGELFF
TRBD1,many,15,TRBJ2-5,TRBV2,TGTGCCAGCAGGGAAAGGGACAGTGCCCAAGAGACCCAGTACTTC,CASRERDSAQETQYF
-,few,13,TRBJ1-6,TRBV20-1,TGCAGTGCTAGTCAAGAATATAATTCACCCCTCCACTTT,CSASQEYNSPLHF
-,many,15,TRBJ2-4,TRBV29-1,TGCAGCGTTGAGGGTTTAGGCGCAACGGCGGACATTCAGTACTTC,CSVEGLGATADIQYF
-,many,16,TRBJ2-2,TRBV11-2,TGTGCCAGCAGCTTGGGTGGTGGGGGTGTCACCGGGGAGCTGTTTTTT,CASSLGGGGVTGELFF
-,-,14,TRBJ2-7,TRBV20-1,TGCAGTGCTACCTTCAGGGGTCCCCGTAACGAGCAGTACTTC,CSATFRGPRNEQYF
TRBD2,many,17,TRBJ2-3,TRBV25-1,TGTGCCAGCAGTAGCATTAGCGGGGGCCTCTCCACAGATACGCAGTATTTT,CASSSISGGLSTDTQYF
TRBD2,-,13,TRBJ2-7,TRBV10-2,TGCGCCAGCCGGACTAGCGGTTCCTACGAGCAGTACTTC,CASRTSGSYEQYF
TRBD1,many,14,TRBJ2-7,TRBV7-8,TGTGCCAGCAGGCCCGGGACAGGGACCTACGAGCAGTACTTC,CASRPGTGTYEQYF
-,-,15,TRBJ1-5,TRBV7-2,TGTGCCAGCAGCTTAGGGTACAGGGCTGATCAGCCCCAGCATTTT,CASSLGYRADQPQHF
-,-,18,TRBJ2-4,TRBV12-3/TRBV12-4,TGTGCCAGCAGCACTCACTCTGACAGCGCTCTAGCCAAAAACATTCAGTACTTC,CASSTHSDSALAKNIQYF